The source of this T cell receptor (beta chain) is a study of blood T cell repertoires in COVID-19. Study at large: Sample material is recorded as cDNA or gDNA derived from T cells, B-cell-depleted T cells, or PBMCs.

The repertoire was sequenced with immunoSEQ multiplex PCR; TCRdb's copy has only in-frame clones and lacks some. The sample consists of roughly 41,000 clones, around 90% of them appearing once. The CDR3 extends over 12 amino acids. CDR1 and CDR2 (germline): SGHTA, FQGNSA. Trimming shortened V by 5 bases and J by 10 bases, and 9 bases separated the two germline ends. This chain joins TRBV7-2 and TRBJ1-6; D might be TRBD1 (6 bases). The source is a man between 60 and 75 years old with acute or convalescent COVID-19. Material for sequencing was peripheral blood. The CDR3 coding sequence is TGTGCCAGCAGCATCCAGGGGTCACCCCTCCACTTT. It encodes CASSIQGSPLHF.